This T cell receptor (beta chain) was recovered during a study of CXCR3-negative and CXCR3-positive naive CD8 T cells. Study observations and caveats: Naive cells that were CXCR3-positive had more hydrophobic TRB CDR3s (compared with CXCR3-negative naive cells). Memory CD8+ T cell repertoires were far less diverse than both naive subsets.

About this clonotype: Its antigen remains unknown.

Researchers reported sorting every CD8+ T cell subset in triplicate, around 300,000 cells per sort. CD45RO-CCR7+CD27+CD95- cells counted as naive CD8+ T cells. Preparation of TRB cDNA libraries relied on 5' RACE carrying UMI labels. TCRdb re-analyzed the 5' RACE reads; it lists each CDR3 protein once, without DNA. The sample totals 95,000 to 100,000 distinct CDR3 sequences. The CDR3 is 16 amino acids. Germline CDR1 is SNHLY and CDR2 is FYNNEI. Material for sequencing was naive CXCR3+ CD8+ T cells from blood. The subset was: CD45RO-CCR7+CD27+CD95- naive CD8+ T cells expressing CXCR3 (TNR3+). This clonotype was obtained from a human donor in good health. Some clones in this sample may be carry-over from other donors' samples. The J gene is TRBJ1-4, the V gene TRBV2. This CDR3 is CASSAKAEATNEKLFF.